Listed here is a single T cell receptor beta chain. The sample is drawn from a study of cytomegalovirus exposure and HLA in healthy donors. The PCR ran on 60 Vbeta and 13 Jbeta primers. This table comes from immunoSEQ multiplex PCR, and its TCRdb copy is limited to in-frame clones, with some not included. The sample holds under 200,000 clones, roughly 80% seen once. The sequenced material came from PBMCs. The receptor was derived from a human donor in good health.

CDR3 sequence reads: CASSAPRAYSNQPQHF. As DNA, the CDR3 is TGTGCCAGCAGTGCGCCAAGAGCTTATAGCAATCAGCCCCAGCATTTT. V gene TRBV6-1 combines with J gene TRBJ1-5; no reliable D call. CDR3 length: 16 amino acids. V lost 4 bases and J lost 0, with 13 bases in between. CDR1 is MNHNS and CDR2 is SASEGT in the germline V gene.